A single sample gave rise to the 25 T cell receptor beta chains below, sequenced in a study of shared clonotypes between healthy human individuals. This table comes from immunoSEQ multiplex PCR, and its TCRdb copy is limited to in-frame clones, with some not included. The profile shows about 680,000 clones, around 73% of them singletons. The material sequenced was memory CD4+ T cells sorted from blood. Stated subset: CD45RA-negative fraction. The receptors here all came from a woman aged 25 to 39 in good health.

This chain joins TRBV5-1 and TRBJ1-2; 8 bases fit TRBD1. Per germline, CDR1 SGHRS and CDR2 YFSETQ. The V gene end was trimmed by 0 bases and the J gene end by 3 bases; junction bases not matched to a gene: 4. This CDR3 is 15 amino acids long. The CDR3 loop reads CASSLAQGADYGYTF. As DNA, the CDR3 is TGCGCCAGCAGCTTGGCTCAGGGGGCTGACTATGGCTACACCTTC.

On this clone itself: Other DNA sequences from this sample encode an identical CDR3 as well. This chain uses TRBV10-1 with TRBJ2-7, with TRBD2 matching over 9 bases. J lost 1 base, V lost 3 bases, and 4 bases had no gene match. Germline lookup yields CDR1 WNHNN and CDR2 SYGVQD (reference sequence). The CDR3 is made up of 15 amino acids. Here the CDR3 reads CASSETSGLSYEQYF. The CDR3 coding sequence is TGCGCCAGCAGTGAAACTAGCGGGTTATCCTACGAGCAGTACTTC.

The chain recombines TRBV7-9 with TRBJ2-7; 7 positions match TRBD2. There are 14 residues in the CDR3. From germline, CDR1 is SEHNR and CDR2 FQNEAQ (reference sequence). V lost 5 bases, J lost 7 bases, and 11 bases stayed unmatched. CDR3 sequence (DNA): TGTGCCAGCAGCCAAGGGCGGGAGTTTCGGGAGCAGTACTTC. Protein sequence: CASSQGREFREQYF.

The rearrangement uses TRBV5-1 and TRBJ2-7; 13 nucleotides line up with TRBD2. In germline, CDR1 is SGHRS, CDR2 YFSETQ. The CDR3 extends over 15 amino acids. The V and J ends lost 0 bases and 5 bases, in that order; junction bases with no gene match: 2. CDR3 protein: CASSLAGTSGNEQYF. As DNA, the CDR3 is TGCGCCAGCAGCTTGGCAGGGACTAGCGGGAACGAGCAGTACTTC.

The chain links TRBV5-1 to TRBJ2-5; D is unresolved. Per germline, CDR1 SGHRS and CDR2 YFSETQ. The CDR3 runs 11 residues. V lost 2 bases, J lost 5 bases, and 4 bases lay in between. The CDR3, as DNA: TGCGCCAGCAGCTTCCGGGAGACCCAGTACTTC. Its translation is CASSFRETQYF.

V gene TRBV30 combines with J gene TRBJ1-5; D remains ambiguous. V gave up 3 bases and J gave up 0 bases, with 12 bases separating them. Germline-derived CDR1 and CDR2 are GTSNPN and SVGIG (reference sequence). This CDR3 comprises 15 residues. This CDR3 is CAWSGRLYSNQPQHF. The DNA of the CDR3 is TGTGCCTGGAGCGGGCGCCTCTATAGCAATCAGCCCCAGCATTTT.

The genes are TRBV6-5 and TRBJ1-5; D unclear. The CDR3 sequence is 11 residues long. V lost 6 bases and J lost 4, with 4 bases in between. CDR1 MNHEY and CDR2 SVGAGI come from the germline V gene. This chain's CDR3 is CASRDNQPQHF. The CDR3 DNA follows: TGTGCCAGCAGGGATAATCAGCCCCAGCATTTT.

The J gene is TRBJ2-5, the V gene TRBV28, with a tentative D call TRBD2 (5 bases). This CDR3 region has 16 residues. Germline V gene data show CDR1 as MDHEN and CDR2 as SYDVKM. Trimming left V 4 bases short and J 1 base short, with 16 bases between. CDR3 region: CASSSPGVGGQETQYF. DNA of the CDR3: TGTGCCAGCAGTTCGCCTGGAGTTGGAGGCCAAGAGACCCAGTACTTC.

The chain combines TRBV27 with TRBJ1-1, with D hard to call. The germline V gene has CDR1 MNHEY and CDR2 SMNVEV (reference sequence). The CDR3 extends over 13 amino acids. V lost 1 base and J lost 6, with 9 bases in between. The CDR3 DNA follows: TGTGCCAGCAGTTTATATGGTACTCCTGAAGCTTTCTTT. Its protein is CASSLYGTPEAFF.

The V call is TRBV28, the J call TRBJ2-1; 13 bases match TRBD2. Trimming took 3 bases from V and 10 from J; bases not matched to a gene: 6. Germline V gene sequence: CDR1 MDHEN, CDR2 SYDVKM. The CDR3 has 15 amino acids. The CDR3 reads CASSFRLAGGREQFF. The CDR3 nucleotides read TGTGCCAGCAGTTTCCGACTAGCGGGAGGTAGAGAGCAGTTCTTC. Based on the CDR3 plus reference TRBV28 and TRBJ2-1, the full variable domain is DVKVTQSSRYLVKRTGEKVFLECVQDMDHENMFWYRQDPGLGLRLIYFSYDVKMKEKGDIPEGYSVSREKKERFSLILESASTNQTSMYLCASSFRLAGGREQFFGPGTRLTVL.

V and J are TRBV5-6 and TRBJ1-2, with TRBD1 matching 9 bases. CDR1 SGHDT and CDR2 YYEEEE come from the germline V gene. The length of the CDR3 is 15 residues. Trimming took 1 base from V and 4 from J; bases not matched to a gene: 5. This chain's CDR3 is CASSLNRGLGYGYTF. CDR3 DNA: TGTGCCAGCAGCTTGAACAGGGGGCTGGGCTATGGCTACACCTTC. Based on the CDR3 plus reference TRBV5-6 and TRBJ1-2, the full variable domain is DAGVTQSPTHLIKTRGQQVTLRCSPKSGHDTVSWYQQALGQGPQFIFQYYEEEERQRGNFPDRFSGHQFPNYSSELNVNALLLGDSALYLCASSLNRGLGYGYTFGSGTRLTVV.

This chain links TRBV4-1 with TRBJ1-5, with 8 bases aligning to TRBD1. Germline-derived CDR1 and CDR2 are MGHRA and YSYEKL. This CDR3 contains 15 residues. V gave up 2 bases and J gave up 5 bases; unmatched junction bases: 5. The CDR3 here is CASSQLQGVDQPQHF. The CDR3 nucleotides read TGCGCCAGCAGCCAACTACAGGGGGTAGATCAGCCCCAGCATTTT.

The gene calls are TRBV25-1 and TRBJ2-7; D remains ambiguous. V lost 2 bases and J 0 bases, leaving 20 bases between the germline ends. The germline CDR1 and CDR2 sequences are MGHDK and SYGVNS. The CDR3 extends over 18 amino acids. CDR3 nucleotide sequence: TGTGCCAGCAGTGAACCACCCACTGAGCGTACACACTCCTACGAGCAGTACTTC. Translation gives CASSEPPTERTHSYEQYF.

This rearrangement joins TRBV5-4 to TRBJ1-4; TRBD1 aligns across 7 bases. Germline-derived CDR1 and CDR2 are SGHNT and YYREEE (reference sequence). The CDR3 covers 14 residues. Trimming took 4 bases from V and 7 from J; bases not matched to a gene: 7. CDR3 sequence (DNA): TGTGCCAGCAGCCACGGACAGGATAGTGAAAAACTGTTTTTT. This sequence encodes CASSHGQDSEKLFF. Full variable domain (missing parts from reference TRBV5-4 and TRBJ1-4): ETGVTQSPTHLIKTRGQQVTLRCSSQSGHNTVSWYQQALGQGPQFIFQYYREEENGRGNFPPRFSGLQFPNYSSELNVNALELDDSALYLCASSHGQDSEKLFFGSGTQLSVL.

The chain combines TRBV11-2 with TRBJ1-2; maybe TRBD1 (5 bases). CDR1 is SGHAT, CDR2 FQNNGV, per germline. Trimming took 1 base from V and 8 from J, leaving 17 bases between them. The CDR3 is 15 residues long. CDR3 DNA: TGTGCCAGCAGCTTAGTCGCGACCGGAGGGGAGGGCTACACCTTC. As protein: CASSLVATGGEGYTF.

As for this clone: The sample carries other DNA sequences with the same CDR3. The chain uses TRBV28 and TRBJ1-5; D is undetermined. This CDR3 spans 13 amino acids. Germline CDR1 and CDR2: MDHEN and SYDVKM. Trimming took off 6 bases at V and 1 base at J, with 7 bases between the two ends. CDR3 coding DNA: TGTGCCAGCAGCCTAGACAGCAATCAGCCCCAGCATTTT. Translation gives CASSLDSNQPQHF.

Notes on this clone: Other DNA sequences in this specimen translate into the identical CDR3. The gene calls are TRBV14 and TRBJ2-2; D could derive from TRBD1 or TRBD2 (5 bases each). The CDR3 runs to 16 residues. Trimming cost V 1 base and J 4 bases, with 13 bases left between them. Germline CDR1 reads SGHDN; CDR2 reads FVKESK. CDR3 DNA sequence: TGTGCCAGCAGCCAAGGAAGGGGCGCGGGCACCGGGGAGCTGTTTTTT. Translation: CASSQGRGAGTGELFF.

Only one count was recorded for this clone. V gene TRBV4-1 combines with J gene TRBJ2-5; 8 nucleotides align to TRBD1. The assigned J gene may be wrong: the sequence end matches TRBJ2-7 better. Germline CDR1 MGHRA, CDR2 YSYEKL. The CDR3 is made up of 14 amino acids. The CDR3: CASSRVDRVHEQYF. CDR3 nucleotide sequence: TGCGCCAGCAGCCGAGTGGACAGGGTCCACGAGCAGTACTTC.

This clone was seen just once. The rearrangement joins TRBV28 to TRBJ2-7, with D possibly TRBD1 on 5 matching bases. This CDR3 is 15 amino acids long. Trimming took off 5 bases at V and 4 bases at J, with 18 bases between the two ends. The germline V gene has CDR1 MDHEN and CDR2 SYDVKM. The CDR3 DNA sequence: TGTGCCAGCAGTCTAGACCAGGGATCTGGATACGAGCAGTACTTC. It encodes CASSLDQGSGYEQYF.

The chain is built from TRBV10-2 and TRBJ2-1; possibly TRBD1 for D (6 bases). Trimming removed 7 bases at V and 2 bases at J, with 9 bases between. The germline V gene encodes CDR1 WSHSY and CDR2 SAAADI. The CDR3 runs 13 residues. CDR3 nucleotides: TGCGCCAGCAAACGGACAGCCTACAATGAGCAGTTCTTC. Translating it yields CASKRTAYNEQFF.

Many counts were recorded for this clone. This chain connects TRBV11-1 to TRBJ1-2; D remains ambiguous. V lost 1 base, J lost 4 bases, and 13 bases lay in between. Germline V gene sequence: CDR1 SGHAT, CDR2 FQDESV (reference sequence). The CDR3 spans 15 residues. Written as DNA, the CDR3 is TGTGCCAGCAGCTTAGGAGGTGCCACGGTCTATGGCTACACCTTC. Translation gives CASSLGGATVYGYTF.

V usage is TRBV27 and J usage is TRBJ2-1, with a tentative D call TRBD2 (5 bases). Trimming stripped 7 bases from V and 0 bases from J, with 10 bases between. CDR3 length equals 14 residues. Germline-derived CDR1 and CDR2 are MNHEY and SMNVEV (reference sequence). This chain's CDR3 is CASKGVSSYNEQFF. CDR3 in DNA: TGTGCCAGCAAGGGAGTGAGCTCCTACAATGAGCAGTTCTTC.

CDR3 loop: CASSLGSALDTQYF. The CDR3 coding sequence is TGTGCCAGCAGCTTAGGTTCAGCTCTGGATACGCAGTATTTT. V is TRBV7-2 and J is TRBJ2-3; D is ambiguous. The germline V and J ends were trimmed by 1 base and 6 bases, with 11 bases remaining between them. The CDR3 loop spans 14 amino acids. Germline CDR1 SGHTA, CDR2 FQGNSA.

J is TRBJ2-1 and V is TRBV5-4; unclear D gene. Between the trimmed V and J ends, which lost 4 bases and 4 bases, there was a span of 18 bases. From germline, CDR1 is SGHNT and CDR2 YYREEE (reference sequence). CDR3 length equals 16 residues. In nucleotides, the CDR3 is TGTGCCAGCAGCCCGCCTTTTGGGGTGTTGTACAATGAGCAGTTCTTC. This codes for CASSPPFGVLYNEQFF.

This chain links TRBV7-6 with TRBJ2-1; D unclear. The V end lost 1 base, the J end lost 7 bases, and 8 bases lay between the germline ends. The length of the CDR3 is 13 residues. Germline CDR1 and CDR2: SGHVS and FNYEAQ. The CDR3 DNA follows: TGTGCCAGCAGCTTAGGTCGGGCGAATGAGCAGTTCTTC. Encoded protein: CASSLGRANEQFF. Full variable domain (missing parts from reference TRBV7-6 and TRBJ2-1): GAGVSQSPRYKVTKRGQDVALRCDPISGHVSLYWYRQALGQGPEFLTYFNYEAQQDKSGLPNDRFSAERPEGSISTLTIQRTEQRDSAMYRCASSLGRANEQFFGPGTRLTVL.